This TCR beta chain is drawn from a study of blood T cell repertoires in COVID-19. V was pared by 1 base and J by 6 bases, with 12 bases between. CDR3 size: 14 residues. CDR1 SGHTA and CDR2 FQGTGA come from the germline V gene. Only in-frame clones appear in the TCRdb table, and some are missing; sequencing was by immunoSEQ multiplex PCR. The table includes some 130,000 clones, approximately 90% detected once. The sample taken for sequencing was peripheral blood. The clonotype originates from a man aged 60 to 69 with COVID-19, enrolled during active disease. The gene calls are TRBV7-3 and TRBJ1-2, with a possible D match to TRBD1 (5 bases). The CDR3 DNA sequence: TGTGCCAGCAGCTTAAACGTGGGCAGGGATGGCTACACCTTC. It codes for CASSLNVGRDGYTF. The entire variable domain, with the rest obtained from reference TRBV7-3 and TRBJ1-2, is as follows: GAGVSQTPSNKVTEKGKYVELRCDPISGHTALYWYRQSLGQGPEFLIYFQGTGAADDSGLPNDRFFAVRPEGSVSTLKIQRTERGDSAVYLCASSLNVGRDGYTFGSGTRLTVV.